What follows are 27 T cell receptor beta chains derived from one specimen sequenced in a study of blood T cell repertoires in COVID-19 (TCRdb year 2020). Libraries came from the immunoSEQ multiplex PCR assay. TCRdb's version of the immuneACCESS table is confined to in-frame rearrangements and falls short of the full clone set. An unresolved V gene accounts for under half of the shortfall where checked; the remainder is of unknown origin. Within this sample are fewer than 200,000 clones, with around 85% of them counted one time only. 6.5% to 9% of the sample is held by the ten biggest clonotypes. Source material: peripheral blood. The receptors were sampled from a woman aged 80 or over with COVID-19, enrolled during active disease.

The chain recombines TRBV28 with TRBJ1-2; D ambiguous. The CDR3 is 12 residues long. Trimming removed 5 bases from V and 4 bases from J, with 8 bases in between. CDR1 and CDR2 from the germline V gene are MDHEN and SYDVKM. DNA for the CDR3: TGTGCCAGCAGTGGCGGAGCCTATGGCTACACCTTC. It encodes CASSGGAYGYTF.

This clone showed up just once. CDR3 region: CASSQGWGLAGGNEQFF. The CDR3 coding sequence is TGTGCCAGCAGCCAAGGCTGGGGACTAGCGGGAGGGAATGAGCAGTTCTTC. The rearrangement links TRBV11-2 to TRBJ2-1, with 16 bases fitting TRBD2. Germline assignment: CDR1 SGHAT and CDR2 FQNNGV. Trimming at V came to 5 bases and at J to 7 bases, leaving 8 bases not matched to a gene. The CDR3 loop spans 17 amino acids.

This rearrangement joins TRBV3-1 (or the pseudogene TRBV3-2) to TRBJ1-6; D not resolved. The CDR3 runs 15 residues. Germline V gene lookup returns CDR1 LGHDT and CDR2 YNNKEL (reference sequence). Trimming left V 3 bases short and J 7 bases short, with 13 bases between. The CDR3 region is CASSQAGLGNSPLHF. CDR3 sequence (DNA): TGTGCCAGCAGCCAGGCTGGACTAGGGAATTCACCCCTCCACTTT.

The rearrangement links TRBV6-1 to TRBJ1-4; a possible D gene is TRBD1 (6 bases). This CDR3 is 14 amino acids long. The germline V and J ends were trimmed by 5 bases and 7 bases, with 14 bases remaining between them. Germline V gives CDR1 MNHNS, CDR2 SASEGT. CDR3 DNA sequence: TGTGCCAGCAGTTATACGGGGGGCGTTGAAAAACTGTTTTTT. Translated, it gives CASSYTGGVEKLFF.

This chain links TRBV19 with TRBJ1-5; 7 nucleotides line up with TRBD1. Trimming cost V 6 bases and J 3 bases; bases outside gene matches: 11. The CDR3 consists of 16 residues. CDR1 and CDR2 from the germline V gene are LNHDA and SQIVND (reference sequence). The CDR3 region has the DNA TGTGCCAGTAGGGTGGCAGACAGGGCCCTCAATCAGCCCCAGCATTTT. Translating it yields CASRVADRALNQPQHF.

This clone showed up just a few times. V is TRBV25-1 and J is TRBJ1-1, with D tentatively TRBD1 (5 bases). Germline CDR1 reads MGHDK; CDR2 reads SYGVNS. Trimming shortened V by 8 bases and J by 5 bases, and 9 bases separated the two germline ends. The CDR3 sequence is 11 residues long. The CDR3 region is CASGAGTEAFF. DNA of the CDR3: TGTGCCAGCGGGGCGGGGACTGAAGCTTTCTTT. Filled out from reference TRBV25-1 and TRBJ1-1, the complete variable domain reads EADIYQTPRYLVIGTGKKITLECSQTMGHDKMYWYQQDPGMELHLIHYSYGVNSTEKGDLSSESTVSRIRTEHFPLTLESARPSHTSQYLCASGAGTEAFFGQGTRLTVV.

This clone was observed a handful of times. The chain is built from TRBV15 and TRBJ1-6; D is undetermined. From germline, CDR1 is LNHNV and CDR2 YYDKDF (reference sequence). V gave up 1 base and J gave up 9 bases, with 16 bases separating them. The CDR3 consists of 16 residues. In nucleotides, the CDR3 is TGTGCCACCAGCAGAGGGTTCGGGGTGCCAAGTTCACCCCTCCACTTT. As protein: CATSRGFGVPSSPLHF. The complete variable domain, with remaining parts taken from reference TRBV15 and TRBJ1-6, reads DAMVIQNPRYQVTQFGKPVTLSCSQTLNHNVMYWYQQKSSQAPKLLFHYYDKDFNNEADTPDNFQSRRPNTSFCFLDIRSPGLGDTAMYLCATSRGFGVPSSPLHFGNGTRLTVT.

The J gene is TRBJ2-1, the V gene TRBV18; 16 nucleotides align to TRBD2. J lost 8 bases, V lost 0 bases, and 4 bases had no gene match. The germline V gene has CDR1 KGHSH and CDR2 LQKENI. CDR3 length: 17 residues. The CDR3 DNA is TGTGCCAGCTCACCACCGACCGGGACTAGCGGGGGGGATGAGCAGTTCTTC. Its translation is CASSPPTGTSGGDEQFF.

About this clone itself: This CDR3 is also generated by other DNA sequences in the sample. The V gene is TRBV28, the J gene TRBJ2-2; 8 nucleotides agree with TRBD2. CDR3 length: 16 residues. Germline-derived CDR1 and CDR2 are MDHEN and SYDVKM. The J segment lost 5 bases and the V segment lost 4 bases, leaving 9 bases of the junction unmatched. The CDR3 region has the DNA TGTGCCAGCAGTTCCAGCGGGGGACGGCGGACCGGGGAGCTGTTTTTT. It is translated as CASSSSGGRRTGELFF. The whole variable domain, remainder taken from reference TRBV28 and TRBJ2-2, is DVKVTQSSRYLVKRTGEKVFLECVQDMDHENMFWYRQDPGLGLRLIYFSYDVKMKEKGDIPEGYSVSREKKERFSLILESASTNQTSMYLCASSSSGGRRTGELFFGEGSRLTVL.

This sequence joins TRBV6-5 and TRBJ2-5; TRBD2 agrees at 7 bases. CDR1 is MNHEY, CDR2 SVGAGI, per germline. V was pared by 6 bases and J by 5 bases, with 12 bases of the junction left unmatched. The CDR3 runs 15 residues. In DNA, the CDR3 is TGTGCCAGCAGGCCACCGGGACTACTGTTGGAGACCCAGTACTTC. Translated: CASRPPGLLLETQYF.

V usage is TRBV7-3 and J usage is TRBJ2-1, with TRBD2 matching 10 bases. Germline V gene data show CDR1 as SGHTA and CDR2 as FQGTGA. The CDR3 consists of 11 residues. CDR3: CLAGDENEQFF. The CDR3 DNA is TGTCTAGCGGGAGACGAGAATGAGCAGTTCTTC. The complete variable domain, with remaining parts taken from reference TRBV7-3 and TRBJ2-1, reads GAGVSQTPSNKVTEKGKYVELRCDPISGHTALYWYRQSLGQGPEFLIYFQGTGAADDSGLPNDRFFAVRPEGSVSTLKIQRTERGDSAVYLCLAGDENEQFFGPGTRLTVL.

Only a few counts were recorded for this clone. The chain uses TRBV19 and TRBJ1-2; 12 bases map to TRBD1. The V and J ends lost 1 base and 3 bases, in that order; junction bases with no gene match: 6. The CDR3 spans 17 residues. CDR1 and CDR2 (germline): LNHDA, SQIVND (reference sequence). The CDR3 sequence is CASSIALRDRGHYGYTF. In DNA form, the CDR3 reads TGTGCCAGTAGTATAGCCCTCCGGGACAGGGGGCACTATGGCTACACCTTC.

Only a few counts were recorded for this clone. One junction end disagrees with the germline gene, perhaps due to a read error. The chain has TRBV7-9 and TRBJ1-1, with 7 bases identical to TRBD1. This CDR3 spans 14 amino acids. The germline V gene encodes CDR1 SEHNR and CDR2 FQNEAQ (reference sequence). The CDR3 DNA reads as TGTGCCAGCAGCCTAGGGACAGCTGCCCCCTTCCCAACATTT. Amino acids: CASSLGTAAPFPTF.

CDR3: CASKETFTLAKNIQYF. The CDR3 region has the DNA TGCGCCAGCAAAGAGACATTCACCCTAGCCAAAAACATTCAGTACTTC. This rearrangement joins TRBV5-1 to TRBJ2-4; the D is unclear. The CDR3 spans 16 residues. Germline V gene lookup returns CDR1 SGHRS and CDR2 YFSETQ. V was clipped by 6 bases and J by 0 bases, with 16 bases between them. Together with reference TRBV5-1 and TRBJ2-4, the CDR3 gives the full variable domain: KAGVTQTPRYLIKTRGQQVTLSCSPISGHRSVSWYQQTPGQGLQFLFEYFSETQRNKGNFPGRFSGRQFSNSRSEMNVSTLELGDSALYLCASKETFTLAKNIQYFGAGTRLSVL.

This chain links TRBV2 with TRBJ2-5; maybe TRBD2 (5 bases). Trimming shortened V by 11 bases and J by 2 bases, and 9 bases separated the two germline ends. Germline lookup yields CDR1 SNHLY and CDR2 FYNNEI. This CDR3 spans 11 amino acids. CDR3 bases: TGTGCCGGTAGCGTTCAAGAGACCCAGTACTTC. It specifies CAGSVQETQYF.

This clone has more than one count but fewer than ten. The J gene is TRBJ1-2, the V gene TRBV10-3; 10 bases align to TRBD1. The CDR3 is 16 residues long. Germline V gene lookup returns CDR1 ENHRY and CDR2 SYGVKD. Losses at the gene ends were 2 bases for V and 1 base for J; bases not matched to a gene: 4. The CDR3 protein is CAISEGQGGNNYGYTF. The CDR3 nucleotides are TGTGCCATCAGTGAGGGACAGGGGGGGAATAACTATGGCTACACCTTC.

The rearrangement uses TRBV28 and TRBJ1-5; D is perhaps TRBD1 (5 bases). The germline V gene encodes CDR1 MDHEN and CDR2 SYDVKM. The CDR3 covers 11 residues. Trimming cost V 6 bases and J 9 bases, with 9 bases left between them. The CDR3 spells CASSKGRPQHF. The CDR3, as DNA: TGTGCCAGCAGCAAGGGGCGGCCCCAGCATTTT.

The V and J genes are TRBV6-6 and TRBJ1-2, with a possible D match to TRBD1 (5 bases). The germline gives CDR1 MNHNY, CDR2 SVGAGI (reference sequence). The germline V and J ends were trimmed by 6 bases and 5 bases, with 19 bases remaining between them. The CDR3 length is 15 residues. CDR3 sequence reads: CASSSGGVDFYGYTF. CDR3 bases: TGTGCCAGCAGCTCGGGGGGGGTCGATTTTTATGGCTACACCTTC.

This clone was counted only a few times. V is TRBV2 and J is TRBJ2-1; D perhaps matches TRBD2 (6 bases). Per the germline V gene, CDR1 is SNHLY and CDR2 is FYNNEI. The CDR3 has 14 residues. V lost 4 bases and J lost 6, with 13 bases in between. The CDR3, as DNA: TGTGCCAGCAGTGCTCTCCGGGGGACCAATGAGCAGTTCTTC. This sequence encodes CASSALRGTNEQFF. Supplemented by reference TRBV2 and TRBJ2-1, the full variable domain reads EPEVTQTPSHQVTQMGQEVILRCVPISNHLYFYWYRQILGQKVEFLVSFYNNEISEKSEIFDDQFSVERPDGSNFTLKIRSTKLEDSAMYFCASSALRGTNEQFFGPGTRLTVL.

The CDR3 coding sequence is TGTGCCAGCAGTCACGGGACAGGGGTAGGCGAGACCCAGTACTTC. Protein product: CASSHGTGVGETQYF. This rearrangement joins TRBV6-5 to TRBJ2-5; 10 bases are shared with TRBD1. Losses at the gene ends were 5 bases for V and 5 bases for J; bases not matched to a gene: 8. The CDR3 extends over 15 amino acids. Looked up from germline, CDR1 is MNHEY and CDR2 is SVGAGI.

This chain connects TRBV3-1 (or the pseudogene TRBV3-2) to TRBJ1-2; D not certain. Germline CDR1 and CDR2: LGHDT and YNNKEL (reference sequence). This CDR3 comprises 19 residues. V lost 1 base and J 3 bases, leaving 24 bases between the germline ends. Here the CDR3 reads CASSQVPRLGLSAHYGYTF. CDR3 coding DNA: TGTGCCAGCAGCCAAGTGCCAAGGCTGGGCTTATCCGCCCACTATGGCTACACCTTC.

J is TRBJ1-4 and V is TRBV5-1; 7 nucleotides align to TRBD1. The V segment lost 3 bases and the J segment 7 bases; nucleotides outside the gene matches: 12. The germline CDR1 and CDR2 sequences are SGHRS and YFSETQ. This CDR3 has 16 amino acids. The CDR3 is CASSYGQVDRGEKLFF. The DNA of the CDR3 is TGCGCCAGCAGCTACGGACAGGTGGATCGGGGTGAAAAACTGTTTTTT.

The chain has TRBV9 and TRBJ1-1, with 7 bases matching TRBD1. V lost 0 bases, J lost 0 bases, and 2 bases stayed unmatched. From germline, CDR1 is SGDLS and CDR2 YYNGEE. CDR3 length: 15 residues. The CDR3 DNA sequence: TGTGCCAGCAGCGTAGGGGGACAGCTGAACACTGAAGCTTTCTTT. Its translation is CASSVGGQLNTEAFF.

The CDR3 loop is CASSEGGRGETQYF. In DNA form, the CDR3 reads TGTGCCAGCAGCGAAGGGGGCCGGGGAGAGACCCAGTACTTC. The genes are TRBV11-3 and TRBJ2-5; TRBD1 aligns across 7 bases. The V and J ends lost 5 bases and 4 bases, in that order; junction bases with no gene match: 7. Germline V gene data show CDR1 as SGHNT and CDR2 as YENEEA. The CDR3 length is 14 residues. The complete variable domain, with remaining parts taken from reference TRBV11-3 and TRBJ2-5, reads EAGVVQSPRYKIIEKKQPVAFWCNPISGHNTLYWYLQNLGQGPELLIRYENEEAVDDSQLPKDRFSAERLKGVDSTLKIQPAELGDSAVYLCASSEGGRGETQYFGPGTRLLVL.

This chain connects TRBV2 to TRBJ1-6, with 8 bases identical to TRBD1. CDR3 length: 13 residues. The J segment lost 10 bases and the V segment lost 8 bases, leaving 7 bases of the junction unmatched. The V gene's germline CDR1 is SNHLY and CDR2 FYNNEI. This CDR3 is CASLTGVGSPLHF. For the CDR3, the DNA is TGTGCCAGCCTGACAGGGGTGGGATCACCCCTCCACTTT.

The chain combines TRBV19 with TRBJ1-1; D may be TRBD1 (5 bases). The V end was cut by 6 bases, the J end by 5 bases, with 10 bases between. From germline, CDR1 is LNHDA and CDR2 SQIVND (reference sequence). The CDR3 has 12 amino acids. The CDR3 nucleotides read TGTGCCAGTAGCGACAGCTGGACTGAAGCTTTCTTT. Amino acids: CASSDSWTEAFF.

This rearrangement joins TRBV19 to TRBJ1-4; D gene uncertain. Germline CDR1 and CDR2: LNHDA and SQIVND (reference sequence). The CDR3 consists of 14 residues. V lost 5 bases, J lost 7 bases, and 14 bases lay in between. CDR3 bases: TGTGCCAGTAGTGCCCCGGGTGGAGGTGAAAAACTGTTTTTT. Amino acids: CASSAPGGGEKLFF.